These 5 T cell receptor beta chains originate from one sample sequenced in a study of cytomegalovirus exposure and HLA in healthy donors (dated by TCRdb to the late 2010s). Receptor amplification or capture employed the immunoSEQ multiplex PCR assay. A mixture of 60 forward primers for TCR Vbeta segments and 13 reverse primers for TCR Jbeta segments was used in the multiplex PCR. Entries here come from immuneACCESS through TCRdb and include only in-frame sequences with V and J called. Some clones fail to appear in such tables; in the studies checked, an unresolved V gene covers under half of the shortfall, and the cause of the remainder is unknown. For this sample there are more than 85,000 clones; about 13% appear just once. Clones ranked in the top ten supply approximately 15% of the sample. The sample taken for sequencing was PBMCs. Source of these receptors: a man in his forties in good health and CMV-seropositive.

This clone has only a few counts. The J gene is TRBJ1-1, the V gene TRBV2; no firm D call. Germline V gene lookup returns CDR1 SNHLY and CDR2 FYNNEI. V dropped 3 bases and J dropped 6 bases, with 14 bases sitting between them. The CDR3 covers 14 residues. CDR3 residues: CASSDPGHEAEAFF. As DNA, the CDR3 is TGTGCCAGCAGTGACCCCGGTCATGAGGCTGAAGCTTTCTTT. The whole variable domain, remainder taken from reference TRBV2 and TRBJ1-1, is EPEVTQTPSHQVTQMGQEVILRCVPISNHLYFYWYRQILGQKVEFLVSFYNNEISEKSEIFDDQFSVERPDGSNFTLKIRSTKLEDSAMYFCASSDPGHEAEAFFGQGTRLTVV.

This clone was counted a few times. CDR3 coding DNA: TGTGCCAGTAGTGAGGGTGGGGGACTTGAAAAACTGTTTTTT. Translating gives CASSEGGGLEKLFF. The chain uses TRBV19 and TRBJ1-4; tentative D call: TRBD1 (5 bases). Germline loops: CDR1 LNHDA, CDR2 SQIVND (reference sequence). The V gene lost 5 bases and the J gene lost 7 bases, with 14 bases spanning the gap. This CDR3 comprises 14 residues. Variable domain in full (rest from reference TRBV19 and TRBJ1-4): DGGITQSPKYLFRKEGQNVTLSCEQNLNHDAMYWYRQDPGQGLRLIYYSQIVNDFQKGDIAEGYSVSREKKESFPLTVTSAQKNPTAFYLCASSEGGGLEKLFFGSGTQLSVL.

This clone was recorded a few times. The same CDR3 also results from other DNA sequences found in this sample. The V call is TRBV4-3, the J call TRBJ1-5; D remains unclear. The germline V gene encodes CDR1 LGHNA and CDR2 YSLEER. CDR3 length equals 13 residues. Trimming removed 0 bases at V and 6 bases at J, with 6 bases between. The CDR3: CASSQDEGQPQHF. In DNA form, the CDR3 reads TGCGCCAGCAGCCAAGATGAGGGTCAGCCCCAGCATTTT.

J is TRBJ2-7 and V is TRBV19; maybe TRBD1 (6 bases). This CDR3 has 12 residues. V was trimmed by 5 bases and J by 5 bases, leaving 10 bases between them. The germline V gene encodes CDR1 LNHDA and CDR2 SQIVND (reference sequence). In nucleotides, the CDR3 is TGTGCCAGTAGTCCTAACAGGGACGAGCAGTACTTC. This gives the protein CASSPNRDEQYF.

The rearrangement uses TRBV7-9 and TRBJ2-7, with TRBD2 identical over 9 bases. Germline assignment: CDR1 SEHNR and CDR2 FQNEAQ (reference sequence). The J segment lost 7 bases and the V segment lost 1 base, leaving 5 bases of the junction unmatched. This CDR3 region has 14 residues. The CDR3 region is CASSLGLAAGEQYF. The DNA for the CDR3 is TGTGCCAGCAGCTTAGGACTAGCGGCTGGGGAGCAGTACTTC.